These 21 T cell receptor beta chains were sequenced from one sample in a study of control samples from healthy donors and cancer patients. The assay was immunoSEQ multiplex PCR, and TCRdb's table has in-frame clones only and misses some. The table lists 150,000 to 200,000 clones, 90% to 95% of them singletons. Sequences were obtained from blood. The receptors were gathered from a man aged 25-40 years in good health.

The gene calls are TRBV5-4 and TRBJ1-5; the D gene is possibly TRBD1 (5 bases). There are 20 residues in the CDR3. CDR1 is SGHNT and CDR2 is YYREEE in the germline V gene (reference sequence). With 1 base removed from V and 1 base from J, the gap between germline ends came to 24 bases. CDR3 nucleotide sequence: TGTGCCAGCAGCTTGAGTTATATTCCGGGACGCGGGGTAAGCAATCAGCCCCAGCATTTT. Protein sequence: CASSLSYIPGRGVSNQPQHF.

This chain links TRBV5-4 with TRBJ2-2, with 8 nucleotides matching TRBD2. V lost 2 bases, J lost 6 bases, and 9 bases stayed unmatched. This CDR3 comprises 16 residues. The germline V gene has CDR1 SGHNT and CDR2 YYREEE (reference sequence). CDR3 residues: CASSLKREMGPGELFF. The CDR3 DNA reads as TGTGCCAGCAGCTTAAAGCGGGAGATGGGACCCGGGGAGCTGTTTTTT.

J is TRBJ2-1 and V is TRBV9, with D perhaps TRBD2 (5 bases). V shed 0 bases and J shed 0 bases, with 13 bases lying between them. This CDR3 spans 17 amino acids. Per the germline V gene, CDR1 is SGDLS and CDR2 is YYNGEE. The CDR3 sequence: CASSVGSAFSSYNEQFF. CDR3 coding DNA: TGTGCCAGCAGCGTAGGTAGCGCCTTCAGCTCCTACAATGAGCAGTTCTTC.

The rearrangement links TRBV29-1 to TRBJ2-7, with D hard to call. Trimming left V 3 bases short and J 1 base short, with 7 bases between. CDR1 is SQVTM, CDR2 ANQGSEA, per germline. The length of the CDR3 is 12 residues. In DNA form, the CDR3 reads TGCAGCGTTGAGTCGCAGTCCTACGAGCAGTACTTC. It encodes CSVESQSYEQYF.

The V gene is TRBV5-1, the J gene TRBJ2-7, with 8 bases fitting TRBD1. Germline CDR1 SGHRS, CDR2 YFSETQ. Trimming cost V 0 bases and J 3 bases; bases outside gene matches: 5. This CDR3 is 15 amino acids long. The CDR3 reads CASSLASGGYYEQYF. CDR3 bases: TGCGCCAGCAGCTTGGCGTCAGGGGGCTACTACGAGCAGTACTTC.

The V gene is TRBV7-9, the J gene TRBJ2-3; no clear D gene. Germline CDR1 and CDR2: SEHNR and FQNEAQ (reference sequence). This CDR3 spans 12 amino acids. V lost 10 bases and J 2 bases, leaving 10 bases between the germline ends. The CDR3 region is CATTRSTDTQYF. The CDR3 nucleotides read TGTGCCACCACGAGGTCCACAGATACGCAGTATTTT.

V gene TRBV19 combines with J gene TRBJ2-5, with 13 bases that match TRBD2. The CDR3 consists of 15 residues. The J segment lost 4 bases and the V segment lost 9 bases, leaving 8 bases of the junction unmatched. Germline V gives CDR1 LNHDA, CDR2 SQIVND (reference sequence). The CDR3 region has the DNA TGTGCCAGCCAACCGGGACTAGCGGGATCAGAGACCCAGTACTTC. Amino acid sequence: CASQPGLAGSETQYF.

The chain recombines TRBV28 with TRBJ2-1; 7 bases align to TRBD2. Germline V lookup: CDR1 MDHEN, CDR2 SYDVKM. CDR3 size: 15 residues. Trimming removed 6 bases from V and 3 bases from J; junction bases left unmatched: 8. The CDR3 is CASSTSGGSYNEQFF. DNA of the CDR3: TGTGCCAGCAGCACCTCTGGCGGGAGCTACAATGAGCAGTTCTTC.

A word on this clone: One end of the junction varies from germline; a read error may be responsible. The genes are TRBV13 and TRBJ1-1; possibly TRBD1 for D (6 bases). Germline CDR1 reads PRHDT; CDR2 reads FYEKMQ (reference sequence). This CDR3 is built from 14 residues. Here the CDR3 DNA reads TGTGCCAGCAGCCTAGGACAGAGGAACACTGAAGCTTTCTTT. Amino acids: CASSLGQRNTEAFF. The whole variable domain, remainder taken from reference TRBV13 and TRBJ1-1, is AAGVIQSPRHLIKEKRETATLKCYPIPRHDTVYWYQQGPGQDPQFLISFYEKMQSDKGSIPDRFSAQQFSDYHSELNMSSLELGDSALYFCASSLGQRNTEAFFGQGTRLTVV.

The chain is built from TRBV12-3 or TRBV12-4 and TRBJ1-1; no clear D. This CDR3 is built from 12 residues. The V and J ends lost 4 bases and 11 bases respectively, with 14 bases between them. CDR3 region: CASSSSGGPAFF. Here the CDR3 DNA reads TGTGCCAGCAGTTCTTCAGGAGGTCCCGCTTTCTTT.

Here the CDR3 reads CASSPRGYSNQPQHF. The CDR3 DNA is TGTGCCAGCAGTCCAAGGGGTTATAGCAATCAGCCCCAGCATTTT. The V and J genes are TRBV6-2 or TRBV6-3 and TRBJ1-5; TRBD1 is a possible D gene (5 bases). With 5 bases removed from V and 0 bases from J, the gap between germline ends came to 11 bases. The length of the CDR3 is 15 residues. The germline V gene has CDR1 MNHEY and CDR2 SVGEGT.

This chain's CDR3 is CASSPLLAGDQETQYF. The CDR3 DNA reads as TGTGCCAGCTCACCTTTGCTAGCGGGAGATCAAGAGACCCAGTACTTC. The V gene is TRBV18, the J gene TRBJ2-5, with TRBD2 identical over 10 bases. CDR3 length: 16 residues. The J segment lost 2 bases and the V segment lost 3 bases, leaving 6 bases of the junction unmatched. CDR1 and CDR2 (germline): KGHSH, LQKENI.

V and J are TRBV30 and TRBJ2-3; D is unresolved. CDR3 length: 14 residues. Trimming removed 2 bases at V and 2 bases at J, with 11 bases between. Germline V gene sequence: CDR1 GTSNPN, CDR2 SVGIG (reference sequence). CDR3 bases: TGTGCCTGGAGTCTGGGCTTCGACACAGATACGCAGTATTTT. It yields the protein CAWSLGFDTDTQYF.

The chain has TRBV15 and TRBJ2-7; 9 nucleotides agree with TRBD2. Germline CDR1 LNHNV, CDR2 YYDKDF (reference sequence). CDR3 length: 12 amino acids. Trimming at V came to 1 base and at J to 10 bases, leaving 2 bases not matched to a gene. The DNA for the CDR3 is TGTGCCACCAGCAGAGTAGCGGGAGTACAGTACTTC. Translated, it gives CATSRVAGVQYF.

V and J are TRBV7-2 and TRBJ2-7; D is perhaps TRBD1 (7 bases). Germline-derived CDR1 and CDR2 are SGHTA and FQGNSA. The CDR3 runs to 13 residues. V lost 5 bases and J 5 bases, leaving 13 bases between the germline ends. The CDR3 is CASSLQGRHEQYF. CDR3 bases: TGTGCCAGCAGCCTACAGGGGAGGCACGAGCAGTACTTC.

The gene calls are TRBV28 and TRBJ2-4; possibly TRBD1 for D (5 bases). Germline values: CDR1 MDHEN, CDR2 SYDVKM. V lost 3 bases and J 6 bases, leaving 9 bases between the germline ends. The CDR3 length is 13 residues. The CDR3 nucleotides read TGTGCCAGCAGTTTGGGCAGGGTAAACATTCAGTACTTC. Translating it yields CASSLGRVNIQYF.

J is TRBJ2-3 and V is TRBV9; a weak D match, TRBD2 (11 bases). Trimming pared 0 bases from V and 2 bases from J, leaving 34 bases between. Germline V gene sequence: CDR1 SGDLS, CDR2 YYNGEE. The CDR3 is 23 amino acids. CDR3 in DNA: TGTGCCAGCAGCGTAGCCGGGACAGGGGCTATGCTAGCGGGAGGTGGTAACACAGATACGCAGTATTTT. Amino acid sequence: CASSVAGTGAMLAGGGNTDTQYF. The whole variable domain, filled in from reference TRBV9 and TRBJ2-3, reads DSGVTQTPKHLITATGQRVTLRCSPRSGDLSVYWYQQSLDQGLQFLIQYYNGEERAKGNILERFSAQQFPDLHSELNLSSLELGDSALYFCASSVAGTGAMLAGGGNTDTQYFGPGTRLTVL.

This rearrangement joins TRBV19 to TRBJ1-6; possibly TRBD1 for D (5 bases). The CDR3 totals 14 residues. Looked up from germline, CDR1 is LNHDA and CDR2 is SQIVND (reference sequence). V lost 4 bases and J lost 9, with 13 bases in between. The CDR3 nucleotides read TGTGCCAGTAGTAGGAGGGACTTGGGTTCACCCCTCCACTTT. Residues: CASSRRDLGSPLHF. Supplemented by reference TRBV19 and TRBJ1-6, the full variable domain reads DGGITQSPKYLFRKEGQNVTLSCEQNLNHDAMYWYRQDPGQGLRLIYYSQIVNDFQKGDIAEGYSVSREKKESFPLTVTSAQKNPTAFYLCASSRRDLGSPLHFGNGTRLTVT.

The chain links TRBV7-8 to TRBJ1-2; no clear D gene. With 1 base removed from V and 9 bases from J, the gap between germline ends came to 15 bases. This CDR3 has 14 amino acids. CDR1 is SGHVS and CDR2 is FQNEAQ in the germline V gene. CDR3 in amino acids: CASSLGNELWSYTF. CDR3 in DNA: TGTGCCAGCAGCTTAGGAAACGAACTATGGAGCTACACCTTC.

This clone was picked up one time. CDR3 in DNA: TGTGCCAGCGGGAGGTCCGGAGGGACCGGGGAGCTGTTTTTT. The encoded protein is CASGRSGGTGELFF. The chain combines TRBV6-5 with TRBJ2-2; D possibly corresponds to TRBD2 (6 bases). Trimming took 8 bases from V and 5 from J, leaving 15 bases between them. The CDR3 sequence is 14 residues long. The germline V gene has CDR1 MNHEY and CDR2 SVGAGI.

The V gene is TRBV12-3 or TRBV12-4, the J gene TRBJ1-5; D is undetermined. The CDR3 sequence is 13 residues long. V was shortened by 6 bases and J by 0 bases, with 6 bases between the two germline ends. As DNA, the CDR3 is TGTGCCAGCAGCCCCCATAGCAATCAGCCCCAGCATTTT. Translating it yields CASSPHSNQPQHF.